This T cell receptor beta chain was observed in a study of blood T cell repertoires in COVID-19. Whole-study context: There were acute and convalescent COVID-19 samples, and they came from the United States, Italy and Spain.

TCRdb keeps only in-frame clones here, not all; method: immunoSEQ multiplex PCR. Here the sample spans fewer than 350,000 clones, 70% to 90% being singletons. The CDR3 loop spans 17 amino acids. Germline CDR1 is MGHRA and CDR2 is YSYEKL. V trimming: 0 bases; J trimming: 7 bases; junction bases outside the gene matches: 12. Each participant's cohort was designated according to participant-reported clinical history. V is TRBV4-1 and J is TRBJ1-2; 9 bases map to TRBD1. The sequence was collected from a man between 25 and 39 years old who had recovered from COVID-19. Sequenced input: PBMCs or T cells enriched from blood (not recorded which). The CDR3 sequence is CASSQDWVTGGLFGYTF. Here the CDR3 DNA reads TGCGCCAGCAGCCAAGATTGGGTGACAGGGGGATTGTTTGGCTACACCTTC.